This T cell receptor (beta chain) was identified during a study of response to subunit inactivated influenza vaccine. Trimming removed 6 bases from V and 3 bases from J, with 15 bases in between. CDR3 size: 15 residues. This clonotype has at least ten counts. TCRdb re-called the RT-PCR reads through MiXCR, storing one row per CDR3 protein. This sample has some 180,000 distinct CDR3 sequences; 9.2% occur once, and the top ten carry roughly a tenth. The chain joins TRBV12-3 or TRBV12-4 to TRBJ1-5, with D perhaps matching TRBD1 (6 bases). The sequence derives from a man aged 45-65 years who received an inactivated influenza vaccine. The sample consisted of non-naive T cells sorted from PBMCs, taken on the day of vaccination. CDR3 DNA sequence: TGTGCCAGCAGGGTGGGGGGCCCCTACAATCAGCCCCAGCATTTT. Amino acid sequence: CASRVGGPYNQPQHF.